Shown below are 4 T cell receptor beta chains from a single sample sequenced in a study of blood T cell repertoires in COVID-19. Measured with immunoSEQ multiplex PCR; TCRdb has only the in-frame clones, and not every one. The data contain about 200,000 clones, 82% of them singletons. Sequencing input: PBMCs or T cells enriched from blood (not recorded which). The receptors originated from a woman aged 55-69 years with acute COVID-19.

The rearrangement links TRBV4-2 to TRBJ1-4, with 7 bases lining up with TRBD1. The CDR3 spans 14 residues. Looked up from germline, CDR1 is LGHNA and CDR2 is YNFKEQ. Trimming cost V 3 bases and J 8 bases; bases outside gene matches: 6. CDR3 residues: CASSQRQGREKLFF. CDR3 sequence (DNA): TGTGCCAGCAGCCAGAGACAGGGTAGAGAAAAACTGTTTTTT.

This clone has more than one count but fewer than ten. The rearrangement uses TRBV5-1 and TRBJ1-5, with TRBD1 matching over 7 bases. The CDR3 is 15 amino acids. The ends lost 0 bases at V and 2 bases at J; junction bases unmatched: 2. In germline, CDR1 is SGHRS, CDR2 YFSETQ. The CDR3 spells CASSLGTGGNQPQHF. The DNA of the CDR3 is TGCGCCAGCAGCTTGGGTACAGGGGGCAATCAGCCCCAGCATTTT.

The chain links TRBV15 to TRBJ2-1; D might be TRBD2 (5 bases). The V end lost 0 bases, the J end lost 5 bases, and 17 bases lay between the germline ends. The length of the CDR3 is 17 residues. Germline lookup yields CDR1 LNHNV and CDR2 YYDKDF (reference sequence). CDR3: CATSRDRVTITNNEQFF. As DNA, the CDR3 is TGTGCCACCAGCAGAGATCGGGTGACTATAACGAACAATGAGCAGTTCTTC.

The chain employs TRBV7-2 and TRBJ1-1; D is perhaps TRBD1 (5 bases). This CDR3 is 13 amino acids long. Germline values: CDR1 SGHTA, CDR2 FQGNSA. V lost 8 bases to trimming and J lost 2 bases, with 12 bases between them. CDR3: CASLFDSNTEAFF. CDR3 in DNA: TGTGCCAGCCTATTCGACAGTAACACTGAAGCTTTCTTT. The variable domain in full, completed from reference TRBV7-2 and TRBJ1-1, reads GAGVSQSPSNKVTEKGKDVELRCDPISGHTALYWYRQSLGQGLEFLIYFQGNSAPDKSGLPSDRFSAERTGGSVSTLTIQRTQQEDSAVYLCASLFDSNTEAFFGQGTRLTVV.